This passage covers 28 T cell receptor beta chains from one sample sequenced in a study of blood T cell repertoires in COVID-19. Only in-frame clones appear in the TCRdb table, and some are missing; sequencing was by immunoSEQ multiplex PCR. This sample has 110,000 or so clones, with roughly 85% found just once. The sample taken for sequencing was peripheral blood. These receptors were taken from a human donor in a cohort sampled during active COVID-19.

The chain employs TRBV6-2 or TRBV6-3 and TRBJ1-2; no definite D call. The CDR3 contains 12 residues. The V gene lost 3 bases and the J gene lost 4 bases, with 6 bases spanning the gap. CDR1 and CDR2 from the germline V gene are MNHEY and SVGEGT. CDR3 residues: CASSYAGYGYTF. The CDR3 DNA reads TGTGCCAGCAGTTATGCAGGCTATGGCTACACCTTC.

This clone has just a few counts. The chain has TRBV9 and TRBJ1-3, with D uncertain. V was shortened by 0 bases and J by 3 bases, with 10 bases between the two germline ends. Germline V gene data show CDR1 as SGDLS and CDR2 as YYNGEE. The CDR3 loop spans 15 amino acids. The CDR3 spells CASSVGAGVGNTIYF. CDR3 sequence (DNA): TGTGCCAGCAGCGTAGGGGCGGGAGTTGGAAACACCATATATTTT.

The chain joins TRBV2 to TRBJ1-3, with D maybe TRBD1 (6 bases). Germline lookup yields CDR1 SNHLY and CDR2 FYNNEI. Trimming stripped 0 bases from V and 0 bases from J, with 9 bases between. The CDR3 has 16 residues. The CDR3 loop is CASSEALRGSGNTIYF. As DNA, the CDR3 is TGTGCCAGCAGTGAAGCGCTCAGGGGCTCTGGAAACACCATATATTTT.

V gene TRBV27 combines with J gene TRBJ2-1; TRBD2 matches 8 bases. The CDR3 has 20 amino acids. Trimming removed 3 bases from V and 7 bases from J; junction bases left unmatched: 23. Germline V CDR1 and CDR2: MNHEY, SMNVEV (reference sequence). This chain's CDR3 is CASSFGHPPPGGAFVNEQFF. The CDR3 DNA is TGTGCCAGCAGTTTCGGGCACCCGCCTCCCGGGGGGGCTTTTGTAAATGAGCAGTTCTTC.

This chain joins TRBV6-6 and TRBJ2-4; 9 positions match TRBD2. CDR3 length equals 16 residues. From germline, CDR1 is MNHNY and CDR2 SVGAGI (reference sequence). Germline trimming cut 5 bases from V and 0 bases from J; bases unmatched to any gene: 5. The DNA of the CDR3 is TGTGCCAGCAGTCAGGCGGGGGGGCTAGCCAAAAACATTCAGTACTTC. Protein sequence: CASSQAGGLAKNIQYF.

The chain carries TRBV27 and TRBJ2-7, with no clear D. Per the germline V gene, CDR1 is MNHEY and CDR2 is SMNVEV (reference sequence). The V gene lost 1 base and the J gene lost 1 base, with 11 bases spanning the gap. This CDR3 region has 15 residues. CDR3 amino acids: CASSLYGLGSYEQYF. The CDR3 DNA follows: TGTGCCAGCAGTTTATATGGGCTTGGGTCCTACGAGCAGTACTTC.

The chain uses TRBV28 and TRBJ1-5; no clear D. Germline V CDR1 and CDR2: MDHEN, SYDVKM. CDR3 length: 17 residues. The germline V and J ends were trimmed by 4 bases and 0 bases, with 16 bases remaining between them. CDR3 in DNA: TGTGCCAGCAGTTACCCCGGAGGCAGGTATAGCAATCAGCCCCAGCATTTT. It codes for CASSYPGGRYSNQPQHF.

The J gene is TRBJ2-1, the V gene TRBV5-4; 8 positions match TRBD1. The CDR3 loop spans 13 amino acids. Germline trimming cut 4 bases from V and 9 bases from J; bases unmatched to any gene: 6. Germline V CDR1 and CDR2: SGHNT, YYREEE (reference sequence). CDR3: CASSLDRVGEQFF. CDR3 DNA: TGTGCCAGCAGCCTGGACAGGGTGGGTGAGCAGTTCTTC.

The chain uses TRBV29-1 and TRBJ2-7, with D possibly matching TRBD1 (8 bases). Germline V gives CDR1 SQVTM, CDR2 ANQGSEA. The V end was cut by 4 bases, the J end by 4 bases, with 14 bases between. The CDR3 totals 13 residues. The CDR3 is CSVGVQGGYEQYF. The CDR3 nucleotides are TGCAGCGTTGGAGTACAGGGGGGGTACGAGCAGTACTTC.

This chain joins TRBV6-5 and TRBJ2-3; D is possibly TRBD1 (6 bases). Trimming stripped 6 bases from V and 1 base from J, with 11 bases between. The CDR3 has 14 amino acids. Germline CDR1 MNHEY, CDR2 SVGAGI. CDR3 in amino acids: CASSDYRGTDTQYF. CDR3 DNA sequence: TGTGCCAGCAGCGACTACAGGGGCACAGATACGCAGTATTTT.

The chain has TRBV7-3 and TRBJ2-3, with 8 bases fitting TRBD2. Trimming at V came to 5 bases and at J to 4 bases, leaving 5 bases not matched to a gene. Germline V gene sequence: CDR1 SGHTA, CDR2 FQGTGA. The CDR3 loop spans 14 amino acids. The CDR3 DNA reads TGTGCCAGCAGCCGCACCGGGGGGGCAGATACGCAGTATTTT. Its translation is CASSRTGGADTQYF.

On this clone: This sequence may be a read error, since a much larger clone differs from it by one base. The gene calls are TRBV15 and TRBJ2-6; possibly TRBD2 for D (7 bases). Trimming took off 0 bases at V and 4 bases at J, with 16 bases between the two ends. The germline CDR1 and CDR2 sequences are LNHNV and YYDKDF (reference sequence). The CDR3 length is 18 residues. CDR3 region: CATSRDRTGGGGANVLTF. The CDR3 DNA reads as TGTGCCACCAGCAGAGATCGAACGGGGGGCGGCGGGGCCAACGTCCTGACTTTC. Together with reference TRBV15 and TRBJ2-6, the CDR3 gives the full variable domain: DAMVIQNPRYQVTQFGKPVTLSCSQTLNHNVMYWYQQKSSQAPKLLFHYYDKDFNNEADTPDNFQSRRPNTSFCFLDIRSPGLGDTAMYLCATSRDRTGGGGANVLTFGAGSRLTVL.

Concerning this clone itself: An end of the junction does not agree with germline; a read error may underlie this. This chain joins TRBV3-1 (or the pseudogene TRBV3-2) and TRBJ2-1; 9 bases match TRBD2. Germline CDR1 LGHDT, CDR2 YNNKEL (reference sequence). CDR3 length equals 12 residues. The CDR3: CASSPRTSELFF. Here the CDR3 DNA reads TGTGCCAGCAGCCCCAGGACTAGCGAGCTGTTCTTC.

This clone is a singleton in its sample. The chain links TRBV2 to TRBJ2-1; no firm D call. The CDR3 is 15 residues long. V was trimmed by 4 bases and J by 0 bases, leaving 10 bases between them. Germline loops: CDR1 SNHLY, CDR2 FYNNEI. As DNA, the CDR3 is TGTGCCAGCAGTGTCGACCCTAGCTCCTACAATGAGCAGTTCTTC. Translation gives CASSVDPSSYNEQFF.

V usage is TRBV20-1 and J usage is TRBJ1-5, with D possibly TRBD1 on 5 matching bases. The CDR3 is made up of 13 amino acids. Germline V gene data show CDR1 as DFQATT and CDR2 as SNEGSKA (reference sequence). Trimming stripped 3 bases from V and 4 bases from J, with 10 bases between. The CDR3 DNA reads TGCAGTGCTAGTGGGGCAGCAAATCAGCCCCAGCATTTT. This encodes CSASGAANQPQHF.

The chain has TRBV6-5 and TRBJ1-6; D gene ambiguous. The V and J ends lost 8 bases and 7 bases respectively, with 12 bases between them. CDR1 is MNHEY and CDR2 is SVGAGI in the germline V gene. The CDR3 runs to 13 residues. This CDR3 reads CASSREPNSPLHF. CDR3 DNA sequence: TGTGCCAGCTCCCGAGAACCAAATTCACCCCTCCACTTT.

CDR3 in DNA: TGTGCCAGCAGCTATCGCCCCCCCTCCGGGTCCTACGAGCAGTACTTC. Translated: CASSYRPPSGSYEQYF. The V call is TRBV7-2, the J call TRBJ2-7; D not resolved. There are 16 residues in the CDR3. Germline loops: CDR1 SGHTA, CDR2 FQGNSA. Trimming shortened V by 4 bases and J by 1 base, and 17 bases separated the two germline ends.

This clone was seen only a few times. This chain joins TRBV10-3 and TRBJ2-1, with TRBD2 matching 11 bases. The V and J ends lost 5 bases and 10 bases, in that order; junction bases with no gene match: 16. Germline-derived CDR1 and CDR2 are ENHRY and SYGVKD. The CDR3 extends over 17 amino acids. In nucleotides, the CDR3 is TGTGCCATCAGTCCCCGGGGAGTTAGCGGGGGGGCAGGGGAGCAGTTCTTC. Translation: CAISPRGVSGGAGEQFF.

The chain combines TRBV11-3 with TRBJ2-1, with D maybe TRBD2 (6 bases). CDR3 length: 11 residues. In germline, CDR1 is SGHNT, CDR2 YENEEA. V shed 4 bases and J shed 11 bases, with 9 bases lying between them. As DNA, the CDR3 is TGTGCCAGCAGCTCGGAGGGACAGCAGTTCTTC. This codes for CASSSEGQQFF.

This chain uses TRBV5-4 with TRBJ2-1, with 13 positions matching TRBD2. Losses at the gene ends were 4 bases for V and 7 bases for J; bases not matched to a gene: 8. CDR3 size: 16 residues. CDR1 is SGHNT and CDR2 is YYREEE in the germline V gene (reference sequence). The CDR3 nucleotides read TGTGCCAGCAGCACCCCCGGGACTAGCGGGGATAATGAGCAGTTCTTC. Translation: CASSTPGTSGDNEQFF.

The chain's CDR3 is CASSAGGPPGGKNIQYF. For the CDR3, the DNA is TGTGCCAGCAGCGCCGGGGGGCCGCCCGGAGGCAAAAACATTCAGTACTTC. The genes are TRBV11-2 and TRBJ2-4; maybe TRBD2 (7 bases). The germline V and J ends were trimmed by 5 bases and 3 bases, with 20 bases remaining between them. The CDR3 runs 17 residues. Germline CDR1 SGHAT, CDR2 FQNNGV.

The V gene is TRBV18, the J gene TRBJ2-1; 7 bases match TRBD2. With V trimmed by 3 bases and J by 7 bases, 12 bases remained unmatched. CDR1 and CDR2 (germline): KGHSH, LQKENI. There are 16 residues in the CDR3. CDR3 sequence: CASSPTVSGGYNEQFF. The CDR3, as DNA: TGTGCCAGCTCACCGACCGTGTCGGGGGGATATAATGAGCAGTTCTTC.

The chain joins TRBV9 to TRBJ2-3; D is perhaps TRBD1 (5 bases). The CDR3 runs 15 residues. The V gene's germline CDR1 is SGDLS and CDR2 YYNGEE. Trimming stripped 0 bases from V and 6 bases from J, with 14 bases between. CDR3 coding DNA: TGTGCCAGCAGCGTAGAAGCCCCAGGGCTCGATACGCAGTATTTT. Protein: CASSVEAPGLDTQYF.

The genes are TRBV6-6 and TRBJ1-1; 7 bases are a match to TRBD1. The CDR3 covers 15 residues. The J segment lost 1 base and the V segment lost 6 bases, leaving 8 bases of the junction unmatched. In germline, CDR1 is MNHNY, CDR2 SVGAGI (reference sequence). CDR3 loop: CASSHRGGKNTEAFF. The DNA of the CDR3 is TGTGCCAGCAGCCACAGGGGAGGTAAGAACACTGAAGCTTTCTTT.

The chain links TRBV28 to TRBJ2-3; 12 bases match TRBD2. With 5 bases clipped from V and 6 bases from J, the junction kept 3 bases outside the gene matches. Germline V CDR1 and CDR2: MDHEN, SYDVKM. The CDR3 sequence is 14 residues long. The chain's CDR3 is CASSPSGGGDTQYF. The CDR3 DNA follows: TGTGCCAGCAGTCCTAGCGGGGGGGGCGATACGCAGTATTTT. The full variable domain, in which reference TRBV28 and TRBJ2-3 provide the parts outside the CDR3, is DVKVTQSSRYLVKRTGEKVFLECVQDMDHENMFWYRQDPGLGLRLIYFSYDVKMKEKGDIPEGYSVSREKKERFSLILESASTNQTSMYLCASSPSGGGDTQYFGPGTRLTVL.

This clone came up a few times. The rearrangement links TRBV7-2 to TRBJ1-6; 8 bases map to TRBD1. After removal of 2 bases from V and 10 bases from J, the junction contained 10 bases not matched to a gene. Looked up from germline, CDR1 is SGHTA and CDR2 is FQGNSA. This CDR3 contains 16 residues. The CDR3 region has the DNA TGTGCCAGCAGCTTATTCGGACAGGGAAATTACTCACCCCTCCACTTT. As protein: CASSLFGQGNYSPLHF.

The CDR3 here is CASSTRRQGSQPQHF. The CDR3 DNA sequence: TGTGCCAGCAGCACACGGCGACAGGGCTCTCAGCCCCAGCATTTT. The chain uses TRBV7-2 and TRBJ1-5; 7 nucleotides line up with TRBD1. This CDR3 region has 15 residues. The V gene's germline CDR1 is SGHTA and CDR2 FQGNSA. V dropped 5 bases and J dropped 6; count of bases not matched to a gene: 10.

DNA of the CDR3: TGTGCCACCCACCAGGGGAGCGATGAGCAGTTCTTC. Its protein is CATHQGSDEQFF. The chain links TRBV10-3 to TRBJ2-1; D perhaps matches TRBD1 (6 bases). Trimming took off 10 bases at V and 8 bases at J, with 15 bases between the two ends. The length of the CDR3 is 12 residues. The V gene's germline CDR1 is ENHRY and CDR2 SYGVKD.